The T cell receptor (beta chain) under discussion was sequenced for a study of cytomegalovirus exposure and HLA in healthy donors. Broader study findings: Donor immune exposure was known only as CMV serostatus. Most CMV-associated TCR beta chains were later found to appear HLA-restricted. The authors later found HLA-associated TCR beta chains more clonally expanded than equally common others.

Use of 60 Vbeta and 13 Jbeta primers characterized the PCR. The table came from immunoSEQ multiplex PCR; TCRdb's copy has only in-frame clones and leaves some out. The sample holds tens of thousands of clones, roughly 80% seen once. There are 16 residues in the CDR3. Germline CDR1 is SGHTA and CDR2 is FQGNSA. Trimming cost V 1 base and J 2 bases; bases outside gene matches: 4. Worth noting for this clone: Its antigen is unidentified.

Sample: PBMCs. The chain is built from TRBV7-2 and TRBJ2-7, with 11 positions matching TRBD2. This sequence was found in a human donor in good health. DNA of the CDR3: TGTGCCAGCAGCTTAGTCCCTAGCGGGAGGACCTACGAGCAGTACTTC. It yields the protein CASSLVPSGRTYEQYF.